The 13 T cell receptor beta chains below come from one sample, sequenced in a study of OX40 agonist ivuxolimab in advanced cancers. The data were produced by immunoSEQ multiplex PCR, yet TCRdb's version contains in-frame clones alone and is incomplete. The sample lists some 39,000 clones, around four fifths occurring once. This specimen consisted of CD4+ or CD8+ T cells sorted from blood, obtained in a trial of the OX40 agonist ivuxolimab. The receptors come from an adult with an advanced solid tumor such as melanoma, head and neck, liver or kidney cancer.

CDR3 in DNA: TGCGCCAGCAGCCCCCAACAGGCGAGCTCTGGAAACACCATATATTTT. It codes for CASSPQQASSGNTIYF. The V call is TRBV5-1, the J call TRBJ1-3; tentatively, D is TRBD1 (5 bases). The germline V gene has CDR1 SGHRS and CDR2 YFSETQ. Between the trimmed V and J ends, which lost 4 bases and 0 bases, there was a span of 14 bases. CDR3 length: 16 residues. Drawing the rest from reference TRBV5-1 and TRBJ1-3, the complete variable domain is KAGVTQTPRYLIKTRGQQVTLSCSPISGHRSVSWYQQTPGQGLQFLFEYFSETQRNKGNFPGRFSGRQFSNSRSEMNVSTLELGDSALYLCASSPQQASSGNTIYFGEGSWLTVV.

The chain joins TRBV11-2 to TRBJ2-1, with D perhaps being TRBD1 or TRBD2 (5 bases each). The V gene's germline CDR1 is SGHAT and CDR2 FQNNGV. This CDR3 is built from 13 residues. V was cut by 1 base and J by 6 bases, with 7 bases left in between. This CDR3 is CASSLVGTNEQFF. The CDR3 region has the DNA TGTGCCAGCAGCTTAGTGGGGACCAATGAGCAGTTCTTC.

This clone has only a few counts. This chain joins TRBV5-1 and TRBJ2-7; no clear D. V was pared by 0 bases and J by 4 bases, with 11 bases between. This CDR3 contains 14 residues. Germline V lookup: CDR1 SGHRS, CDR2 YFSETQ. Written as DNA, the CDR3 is TGCGCCAGCAGCTTGGAAGGCTCTGGTTACGAGCAGTACTTC. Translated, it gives CASSLEGSGYEQYF.

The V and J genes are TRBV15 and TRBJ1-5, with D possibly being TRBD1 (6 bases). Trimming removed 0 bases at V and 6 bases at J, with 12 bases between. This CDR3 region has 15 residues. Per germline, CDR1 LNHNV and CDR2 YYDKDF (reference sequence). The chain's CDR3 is CATSREYAGAQPQHF. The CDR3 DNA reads TGTGCCACCAGCAGAGAGTATGCGGGGGCTCAGCCCCAGCATTTT.

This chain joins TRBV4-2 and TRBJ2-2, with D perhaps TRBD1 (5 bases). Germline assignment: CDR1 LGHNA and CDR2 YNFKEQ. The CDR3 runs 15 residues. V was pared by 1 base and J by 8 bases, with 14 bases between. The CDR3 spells CASSQVGRVFGELFF. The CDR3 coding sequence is TGTGCCAGCAGCCAAGTGGGCAGGGTGTTTGGGGAGCTGTTTTTT.

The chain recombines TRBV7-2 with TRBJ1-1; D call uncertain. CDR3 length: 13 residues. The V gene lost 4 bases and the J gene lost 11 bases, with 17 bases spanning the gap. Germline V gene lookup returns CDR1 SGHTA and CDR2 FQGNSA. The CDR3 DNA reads TGTGCCAGCAGCTCTAGAGAGGCGGGTGGGGCTTTCTTT. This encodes CASSSREAGGAFF.

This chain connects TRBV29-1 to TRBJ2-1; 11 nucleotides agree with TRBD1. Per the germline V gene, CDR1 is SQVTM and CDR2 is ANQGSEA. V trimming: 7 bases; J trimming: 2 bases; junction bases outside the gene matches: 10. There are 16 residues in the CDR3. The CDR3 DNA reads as TGCAGCGCCCGGGGACAGGGGGGCAAGCCCTACAATGAGCAGTTCTTC. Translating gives CSARGQGGKPYNEQFF.

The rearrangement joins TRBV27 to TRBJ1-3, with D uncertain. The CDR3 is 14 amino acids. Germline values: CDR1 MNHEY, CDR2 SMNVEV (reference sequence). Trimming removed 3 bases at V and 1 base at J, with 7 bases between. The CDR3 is CASSFDLSGNTIYF. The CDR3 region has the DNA TGTGCCAGCAGTTTTGACCTTTCTGGAAACACCATATATTTT.

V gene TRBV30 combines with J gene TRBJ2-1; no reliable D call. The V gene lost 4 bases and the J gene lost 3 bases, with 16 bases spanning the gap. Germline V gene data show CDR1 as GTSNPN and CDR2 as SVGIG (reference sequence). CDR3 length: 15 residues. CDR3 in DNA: TGTGCCTGGATTGGTAGTTCGTCTATCTACAATGAGCAGTTCTTC. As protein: CAWIGSSSIYNEQFF.

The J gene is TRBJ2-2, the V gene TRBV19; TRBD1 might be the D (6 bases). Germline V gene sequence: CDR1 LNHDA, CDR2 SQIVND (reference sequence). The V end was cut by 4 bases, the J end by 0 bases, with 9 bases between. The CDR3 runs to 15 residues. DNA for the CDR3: TGTGCCAGTAGTAAACAGGGAGCGAACACCGGGGAGCTGTTTTTT. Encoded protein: CASSKQGANTGELFF.

CDR3 DNA: TGTGCCAGCAGCCCTCATGTGGTGAACACTGAAGCTTTCTTT. Its translation: CASSPHVVNTEAFF. This chain connects TRBV7-2 to TRBJ1-1; D uncertain. The CDR3 totals 14 residues. V gave up 5 bases and J gave up 0 bases, with 10 bases separating them. From germline, CDR1 is SGHTA and CDR2 FQGNSA.

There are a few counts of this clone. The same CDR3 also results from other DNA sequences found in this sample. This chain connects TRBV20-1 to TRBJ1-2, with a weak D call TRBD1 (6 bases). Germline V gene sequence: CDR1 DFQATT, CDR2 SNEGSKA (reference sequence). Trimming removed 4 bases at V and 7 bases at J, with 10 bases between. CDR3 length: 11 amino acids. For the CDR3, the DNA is TGCAGTGCTACAGGGGCGGGTGGCTACACCTTC. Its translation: CSATGAGGYTF.

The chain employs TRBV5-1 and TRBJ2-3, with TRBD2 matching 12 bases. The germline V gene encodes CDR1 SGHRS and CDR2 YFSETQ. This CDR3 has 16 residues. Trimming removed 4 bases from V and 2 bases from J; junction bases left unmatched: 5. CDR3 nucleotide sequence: TGCGCCAGCAGCCCGGGGACTAGCGGGCTCACAGATACGCAGTATTTT. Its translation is CASSPGTSGLTDTQYF.